This T cell receptor beta chain was observed in a study of blood T cell repertoires in COVID-19. Study at large: Samples of COVID-19 (acute and convalescent) were obtained from the United States, Italy and Spain. In each case, the material was cDNA or gDNA derived from T cells, B-cell-depleted T cells, or PBMCs.

In the authors' methods: Reference gene primers were amplified, and this amplification served to estimate nucleated cell counts. Sequenced by immunoSEQ multiplex PCR; TCRdb stores in-frame clones only, minus some. The V and J calls and the clone size are those of that table, but D and trimming were determined from the DNA. The sample includes about 98,000 clones, around 81% of them seen just once. Per germline, CDR1 SGHDN and CDR2 FVKESK. This CDR3 spans 11 amino acids. V trimming: 1 base; J trimming: 12 bases; junction bases outside the gene matches: 2. The sequencing input was peripheral blood. V is TRBV14 and J is TRBJ1-1, with TRBD1 matching 7 bases. This sequence originates from a man between 60 and 70 years old with acute or convalescent COVID-19. The CDR3 protein is CASSQGTGSFF. The CDR3 DNA reads as TGTGCCAGCAGCCAAGGGACAGGATCTTTCTTT.